The 14 T cell receptor beta chains reported below all come from one sample, sequenced in a study of T cell responses to AZD1222 COVID-19 vaccine. Sequenced by immunoSEQ multiplex PCR; TCRdb stores in-frame clones only, minus some. The data show about 120,000 clones, with about 87% seen just once and 4.5% to 5% held by the top ten. This material consisted of peripheral blood, taken on day 0 of AZD1222 vaccination. These TCRs come from an adult in good health.

The chain is built from TRBV6-6 and TRBJ1-5; D is uncertain. V lost 2 bases and J lost 6, with 5 bases in between. CDR3 length: 12 amino acids. Germline CDR1 and CDR2: MNHNY and SVGAGI (reference sequence). The CDR3 is CASSYAGQPQHF. The CDR3, as DNA: TGTGCCAGCAGTTACGCAGGTCAGCCCCAGCATTTT.

The J gene is TRBJ1-5, the V gene TRBV6-1; 8 bases line up with TRBD1. Per the germline V gene, CDR1 is MNHNS and CDR2 is SASEGT. The CDR3 extends over 16 amino acids. With V trimmed by 2 bases and J by 7 bases, 10 bases remained unmatched. In DNA form, the CDR3 reads TGTGCCAGCAGTGAAACCGGGACAGGCCCTCGCCAGCCCCAGCATTTT. Residues: CASSETGTGPRQPQHF.

This clone was seen a single time. The V gene is TRBV6-2 or TRBV6-3, the J gene TRBJ1-6, with 10 bases aligning to TRBD1. CDR3 length equals 15 residues. CDR1 MNHEY and CDR2 SVGEGT come from the germline V gene. The junction had 5 bases not matched to a gene; V was cut back by 5 bases and J by 7 bases. CDR3 residues: CASSPGQGWNSPLHF. CDR3 sequence (DNA): TGTGCCAGCAGTCCGGGACAGGGGTGGAATTCACCCCTCCACTTT.

J is TRBJ2-3 and V is TRBV11-2; 11 bases align to TRBD2. The CDR3 runs 16 residues. From germline, CDR1 is SGHAT and CDR2 FQNNGV. V dropped 5 bases and J dropped 5; count of bases not matched to a gene: 9. The CDR3 reads CASSENSGGAGDTQYF. CDR3 nucleotides: TGTGCCAGCAGCGAGAATAGCGGGGGGGCAGGAGATACGCAGTATTTT. The whole variable domain, remainder taken from reference TRBV11-2 and TRBJ2-3, is EAGVAQSPRYKIIEKRQSVAFWCNPISGHATLYWYQQILGQGPKLLIQFQNNGVVDDSQLPKDRFSAERLKGVDSTLKIQPAKLEDSAVYLCASSENSGGAGDTQYFGPGTRLTVL.

The chain employs TRBV12-3 or TRBV12-4 and TRBJ2-5; the D gene could be TRBD1 or TRBD2 (5 bases each). The length of the CDR3 is 13 residues. Trimming left V 8 bases short and J 1 base short, with 11 bases between. The CDR3 DNA reads as TGTGCCAGCCTCCGGGGACCCCAAGAGACCCAGTACTTC. Translation: CASLRGPQETQYF.

This clone was seen a few times. J is TRBJ2-3 and V is TRBV14; TRBD2 agrees at 9 bases. The junction had 4 bases not matched to a gene; V was cut back by 4 bases and J by 5 bases. CDR1 is SGHDN, CDR2 FVKESK, per germline. CDR3 size: 14 residues. The CDR3 DNA is TGTGCCAGCAGCCGCGGGGGGGCTAAAGATACGCAGTATTTT. Protein sequence: CASSRGGAKDTQYF.

The chain carries TRBV18 and TRBJ1-1; D ambiguous. From germline, CDR1 is KGHSH and CDR2 LQKENI. Between the trimmed V and J ends, which lost 1 base and 0 bases, there was a span of 18 bases. This CDR3 has 18 residues. The chain's CDR3 is CASSPLEDPGIMNTEAFF. As DNA, the CDR3 is TGTGCCAGCTCACCACTTGAGGACCCGGGCATAATGAACACTGAAGCTTTCTTT.

This chain joins TRBV4-2 and TRBJ1-3; D possibly corresponds to TRBD1 (5 bases). V lost 4 bases and J 4 bases, leaving 11 bases between the germline ends. The CDR3 spans 14 residues. The germline CDR1 and CDR2 sequences are LGHNA and YNFKEQ. CDR3 bases: TGTGCCAGCAGCCCCACAGGTCCGGGAAACACCATATATTTT. Protein sequence: CASSPTGPGNTIYF.

This chain links TRBV6-2 or TRBV6-3 with TRBJ2-5; D unclear. This CDR3 region has 16 residues. With 7 bases removed from V and 0 bases from J, the gap between germline ends came to 18 bases. Germline CDR1 and CDR2: MNHEY and SVGEGT. The CDR3: CASTPLEAPYQETQYF. The CDR3, as DNA: TGTGCCAGCACCCCTCTGGAAGCGCCGTACCAAGAGACCCAGTACTTC.

This clone was detected once. The rearrangement links TRBV5-1 to TRBJ2-7, with 8 bases fitting TRBD1. CDR3 length: 14 residues. The V gene's germline CDR1 is SGHRS and CDR2 YFSETQ. The J segment lost 6 bases and the V segment lost 5 bases, leaving 10 bases of the junction unmatched. CDR3 coding DNA: TGCGCCAGCAGTCAAGGACAGGGACCCCCCGAGCAGTACTTC. Translation: CASSQGQGPPEQYF.

The chain carries TRBV7-9 and TRBJ2-7; D possibly matches TRBD1 or TRBD2 (5 bases each). The germline V gene has CDR1 SEHNR and CDR2 FQNEAQ (reference sequence). CDR3 length equals 15 residues. V dropped 5 bases and J dropped 2 bases, with 16 bases sitting between them. The CDR3 DNA reads TGTGCCAGCAGCGCTGCCGGGACGTTACCCTACGAGCAGTACTTC. The encoded protein is CASSAAGTLPYEQYF. Using reference TRBV7-9 and TRBJ2-7 for the parts outside the CDR3, the full variable domain is DTGVSQNPRHKITKRGQNVTFRCDPISEHNRLYWYRQTLGQGPEFLTYFQNEAQLEKSRLLSDRFSAERPKGSFSTLEIQRTEQGDSAMYLCASSAAGTLPYEQYFGPGTRLTVT.

The chain uses TRBV3-1 (or the pseudogene TRBV3-2) and TRBJ2-2; possible D gene TRBD2, 6 bases. The germline V gene has CDR1 LGHDT and CDR2 YNNKEL (reference sequence). CDR3 length: 15 amino acids. The V gene lost 0 bases and the J gene lost 3 bases, with 8 bases spanning the gap. The CDR3, as DNA: TGTGCCAGCAGCCAAGAGGGCGGGGACACCGGGGAGCTGTTTTTT. Its protein product is CASSQEGGDTGELFF.

The rearrangement links TRBV5-4 to TRBJ1-6; D remains ambiguous. Germline loops: CDR1 SGHNT, CDR2 YYREEE (reference sequence). V was trimmed by 0 bases and J by 0 bases, leaving 7 bases between them. This CDR3 has 16 amino acids. The CDR3 DNA reads TGTGCCAGCAGCTTGGGGCCCAGCTCCTATAATTCACCCCTCCACTTT. Protein: CASSLGPSSYNSPLHF. Looking up the rest from reference TRBV5-4 and TRBJ1-6 gives the full variable domain: ETGVTQSPTHLIKTRGQQVTLRCSSQSGHNTVSWYQQALGQGPQFIFQYYREEENGRGNFPPRFSGLQFPNYSSELNVNALELDDSALYLCASSLGPSSYNSPLHFGNGTRLTVT.

The V gene is TRBV18, the J gene TRBJ1-1, with D unresolved. This CDR3 is 14 amino acids long. Trimming removed 4 bases from V and 4 bases from J, with 13 bases in between. Looked up from germline, CDR1 is KGHSH and CDR2 is LQKENI. CDR3 in DNA: TGTGCCAGCTCACTCCCACCCCAGACCACTGAAGCTTTCTTT. It yields the protein CASSLPPQTTEAFF. Supplemented by reference TRBV18 and TRBJ1-1, the full variable domain reads NAGVMQNPRHLVRRRGQEARLRCSPMKGHSHVYWYRQLPEEGLKFMVYLQKENIIDESGMPKERFSAEFPKEGPSILRIQQVVRGDSAAYFCASSLPPQTTEAFFGQGTRLTVV.